This T cell receptor beta chain was recorded in a study of T cell changes during pregnancy in multiple sclerosis. Using immunoSEQ multiplex PCR, the repertoire was profiled, and TCRdb retains in-frame clones only, with some absent. The sample holds 65,000 to 75,000 clones, 90% to 95% seen once. This CDR3 comprises 16 residues. V was pared by 3 bases and J by 0 bases, with 7 bases of the junction left unmatched. Germline values: CDR1 KGHSH, CDR2 LQKENI. This clone appeared once. J is TRBJ1-1 and V is TRBV18; TRBD1 matches at 7 bases. The clonotype was recovered from a female donor with multiple sclerosis, enrolled in a pregnancy study. The specimen comprised peripheral blood, sampled in the second trimester of pregnancy. The CDR3 coding sequence is TGTGCCAGCTCACCGACAGGGCTTTCCATGAACACTGAAGCTTTCTTT. Translation: CASSPTGLSMNTEAFF.